What follows is one T cell receptor (beta chain) and its context. The antigen remains unidentified. Germline assignment: CDR1 KGHSH and CDR2 LQKENI. The CDR3 runs 15 residues. The germline V and J ends were trimmed by 2 bases and 6 bases, with 14 bases remaining between them. This record belongs to a study of CD4+ T cells in melanoma. Study-wide points: CD8+ T cell, macrophage and B cell function reportedly correlated with neoantigen-specific CD4+ T cells. Neoantigen-specific CD4+ T cells in melanoma reportedly had diverse differentiation states.

Method: immunoSEQ multiplex PCR; TCRdb's copy keeps in-frame clones and lacks some. The profile covers over 130,000 clones, with nearly 95% appearing a single time and 1.5% taken by the ten largest. The chain is built from TRBV18 and TRBJ1-5; D is unresolved. The receptor was isolated from a human donor with melanoma. The CDR3 here is CASSPDGNAGQPQHF. The CDR3 bases are TGTGCCAGCTCACCAGACGGGAATGCGGGTCAGCCCCAGCATTTT. The full variable domain, its missing parts supplied by reference TRBV18 and TRBJ1-5, is NAGVMQNPRHLVRRRGQEARLRCSPMKGHSHVYWYRQLPEEGLKFMVYLQKENIIDESGMPKERFSAEFPKEGPSILRIQQVVRGDSAAYFCASSPDGNAGQPQHFGDGTRLSIL.